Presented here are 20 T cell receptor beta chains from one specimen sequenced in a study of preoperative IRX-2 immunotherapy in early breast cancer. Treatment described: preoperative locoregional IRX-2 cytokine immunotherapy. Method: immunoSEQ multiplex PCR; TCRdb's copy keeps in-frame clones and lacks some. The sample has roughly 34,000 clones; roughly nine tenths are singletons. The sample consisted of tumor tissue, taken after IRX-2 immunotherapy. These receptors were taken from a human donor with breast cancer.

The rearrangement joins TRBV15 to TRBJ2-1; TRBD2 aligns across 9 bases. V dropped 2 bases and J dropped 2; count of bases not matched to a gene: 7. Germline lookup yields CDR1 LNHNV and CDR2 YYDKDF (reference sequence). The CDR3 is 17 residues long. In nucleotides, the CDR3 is TGTGCCACCAGCAGATCCCAAGGCGGGGGGGCCTACAATGAGCAGTTCTTC. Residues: CATSRSQGGGAYNEQFF. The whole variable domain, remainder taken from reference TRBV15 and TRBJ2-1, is DAMVIQNPRYQVTQFGKPVTLSCSQTLNHNVMYWYQQKSSQAPKLLFHYYDKDFNNEADTPDNFQSRRPNTSFCFLDIRSPGLGDTAMYLCATSRSQGGGAYNEQFFGPGTRLTVL.

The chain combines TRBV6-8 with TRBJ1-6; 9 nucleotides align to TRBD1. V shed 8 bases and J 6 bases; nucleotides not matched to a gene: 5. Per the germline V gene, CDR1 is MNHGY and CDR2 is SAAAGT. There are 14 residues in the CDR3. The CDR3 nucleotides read TGTGCCAGCTCTGACAGGGGGGTTAATTCACCCCTCCACTTT. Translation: CASSDRGVNSPLHF.

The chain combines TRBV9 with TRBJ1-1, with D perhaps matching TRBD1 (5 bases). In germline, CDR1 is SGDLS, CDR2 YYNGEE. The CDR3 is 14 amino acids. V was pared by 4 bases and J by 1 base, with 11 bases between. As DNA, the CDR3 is TGTGCCAGCAGCCGGGGACGGAGGAACACTGAAGCTTTCTTT. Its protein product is CASSRGRRNTEAFF.

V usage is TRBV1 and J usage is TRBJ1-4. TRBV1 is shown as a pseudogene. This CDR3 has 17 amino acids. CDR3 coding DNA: TGCGCCAGCAGCTTCGGGGGATCGACAGCAACTAATGAAAAACTGTTTTTT. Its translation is CASSFGGSTATNEKLFF.

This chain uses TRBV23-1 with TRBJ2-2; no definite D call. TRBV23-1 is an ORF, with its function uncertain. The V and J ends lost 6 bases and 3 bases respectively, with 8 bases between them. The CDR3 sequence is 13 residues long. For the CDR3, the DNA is TGCGCCAGCAGCCAGTCTCACACCGGGGAGCTGTTTTTT. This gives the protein CASSQSHTGELFF.

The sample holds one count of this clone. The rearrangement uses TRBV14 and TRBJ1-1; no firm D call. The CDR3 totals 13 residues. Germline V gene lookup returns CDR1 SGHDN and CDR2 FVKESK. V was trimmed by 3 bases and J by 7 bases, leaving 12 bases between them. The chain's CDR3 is CASSQWGADEAFF. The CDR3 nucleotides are TGTGCCAGCAGCCAGTGGGGTGCGGATGAAGCTTTCTTT.

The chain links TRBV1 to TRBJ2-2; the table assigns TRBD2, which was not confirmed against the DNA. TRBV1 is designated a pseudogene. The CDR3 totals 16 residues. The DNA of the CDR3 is TGCGCCAGCAGCCCTAAGGAGCGGGGGGAGTCCGGGGAGCTGTTTTTT. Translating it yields CASSPKERGESGELFF.

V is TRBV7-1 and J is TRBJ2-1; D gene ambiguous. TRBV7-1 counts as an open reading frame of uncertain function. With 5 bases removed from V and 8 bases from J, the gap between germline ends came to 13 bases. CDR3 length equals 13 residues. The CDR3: CASSLYQYDEQFF. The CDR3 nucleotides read TGTGCCAGCAGCCTCTACCAGTACGATGAGCAGTTCTTC.

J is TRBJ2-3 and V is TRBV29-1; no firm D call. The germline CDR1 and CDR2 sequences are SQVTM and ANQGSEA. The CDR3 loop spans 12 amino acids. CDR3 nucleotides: TGCAGTGCCCTGAGTAGCACAGATACGCAGTATTTT. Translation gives CSALSSTDTQYF.

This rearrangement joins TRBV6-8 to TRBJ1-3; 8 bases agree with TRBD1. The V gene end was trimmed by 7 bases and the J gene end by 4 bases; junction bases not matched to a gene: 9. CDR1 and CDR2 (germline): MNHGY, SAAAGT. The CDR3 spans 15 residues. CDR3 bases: TGTGCCAGCACTTTACAGGGGGTAGGAGGAAACACCATATATTTT. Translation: CASTLQGVGGNTIYF.

The CDR3 coding sequence is TGTGCCAGCAGCCAAGGGGATCAGCCCCAGCATTTT. Protein product: CASSQGDQPQHF. V and J are TRBV14 and TRBJ1-5; D uncertain. Germline loops: CDR1 SGHDN, CDR2 FVKESK. This CDR3 contains 12 residues. Trimming took 1 base from V and 5 from J, leaving 3 bases between them. Full variable domain (missing parts from reference TRBV14 and TRBJ1-5): EAGVTQFPSHSVIEKGQTVTLRCDPISGHDNLYWYRRVMGKEIKFLLHFVKESKQDESGMPNNRFLAERTGGTYSTLKVQPAELEDSGVYFCASSQGDQPQHFGDGTRLSIL.

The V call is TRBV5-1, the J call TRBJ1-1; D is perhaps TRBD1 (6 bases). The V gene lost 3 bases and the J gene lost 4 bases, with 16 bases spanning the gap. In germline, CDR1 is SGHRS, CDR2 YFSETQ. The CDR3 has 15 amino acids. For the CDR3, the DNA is TGCGCCAGCAGCTGGAGGGGGGGCTCGGGCACTGAAGCTTTCTTT. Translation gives CASSWRGGSGTEAFF.

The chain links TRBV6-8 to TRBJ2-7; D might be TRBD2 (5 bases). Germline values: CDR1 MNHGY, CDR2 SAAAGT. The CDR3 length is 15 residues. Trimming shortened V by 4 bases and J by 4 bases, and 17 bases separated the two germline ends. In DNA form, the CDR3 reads TGTGCCAGCAGTTTATATGGGCGCCCGGGGTACGAGCAGTACTTC. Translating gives CASSLYGRPGYEQYF.

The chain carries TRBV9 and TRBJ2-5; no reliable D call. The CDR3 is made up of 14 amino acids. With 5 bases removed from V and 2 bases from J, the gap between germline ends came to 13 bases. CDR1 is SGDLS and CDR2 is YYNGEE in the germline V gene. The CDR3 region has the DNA TGTGCCAGCAGTGAAATGGCAGGACAAGAGACCCAGTACTTC. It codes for CASSEMAGQETQYF.

The CDR3 nucleotides read TGTGCCAGTAGTATCAGATCTCCGGACAGGGTAATAGGCACCTTC. Protein product: CASSIRSPDRVIGTF. J is TRBJ1-2 and V is TRBV19; 8 bases are a match to TRBD1. Germline CDR1 and CDR2: LNHDA and SQIVND (reference sequence). The CDR3 length is 15 residues. J gave up 13 bases and V 3 bases, and 16 bases lay outside the gene matches.

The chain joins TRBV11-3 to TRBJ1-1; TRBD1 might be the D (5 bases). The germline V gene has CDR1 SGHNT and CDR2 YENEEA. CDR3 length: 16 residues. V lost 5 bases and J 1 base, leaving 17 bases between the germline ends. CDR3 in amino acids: CASSQSTARANTEAFF. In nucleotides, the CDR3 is TGTGCCAGCAGCCAATCGACAGCCAGGGCGAACACTGAAGCTTTCTTT.

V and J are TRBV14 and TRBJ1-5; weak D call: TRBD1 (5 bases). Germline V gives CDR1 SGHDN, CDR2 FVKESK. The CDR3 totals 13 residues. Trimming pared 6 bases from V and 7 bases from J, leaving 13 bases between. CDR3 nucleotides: TGTGCCAGCAGTCAGGGCCTTAACCAGCCCCAGCATTTT. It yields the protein CASSQGLNQPQHF.

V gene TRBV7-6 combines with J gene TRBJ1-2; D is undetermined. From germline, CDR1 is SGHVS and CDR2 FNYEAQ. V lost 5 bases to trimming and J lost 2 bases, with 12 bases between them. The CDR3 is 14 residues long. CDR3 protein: CASSQSGSNYGYTF. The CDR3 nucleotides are TGTGCCAGCAGCCAATCTGGGAGCAACTATGGCTACACCTTC.

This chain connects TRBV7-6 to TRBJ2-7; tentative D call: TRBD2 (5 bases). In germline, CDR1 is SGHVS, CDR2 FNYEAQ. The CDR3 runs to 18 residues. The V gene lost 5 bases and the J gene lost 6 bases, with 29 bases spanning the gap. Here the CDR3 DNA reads TGTGCCAGCAGCCTAGGACGTCTTCGCGGACTCTTTGCCCTCGAGCAGTACTTC. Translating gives CASSLGRLRGLFALEQYF.

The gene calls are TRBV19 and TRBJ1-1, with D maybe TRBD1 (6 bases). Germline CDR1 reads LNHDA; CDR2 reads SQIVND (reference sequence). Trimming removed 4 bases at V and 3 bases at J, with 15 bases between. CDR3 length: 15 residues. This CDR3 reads CASSRGTLTDTEAFF. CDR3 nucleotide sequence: TGTGCCAGTAGTAGGGGGACATTAACCGACACTGAAGCTTTCTTT.